This TCR beta chain appears in the sequencing data of a study of beta chain features in type 1 diabetes. A few counts support this clone. Its specificity is unknown. Naive, central memory, regulatory and stem cell-like memory cells within the CD4+ compartment were sorted using CD45RO/CCR7/CD25/CD127/CD95/CD27. Every bit of the isolated RNA underwent reverse transcription, so sequencing read expressed TCRB transcripts. The assay was immunoSEQ multiplex PCR, and TCRdb's table has in-frame clones only and misses some. The sample lists almost 350,000 clones; 7% to 9% were seen once. Study-wide points: Researchers report that Type 1 diabetes patients had moderately but significantly shorter TCRB CDR3s across all four CD4+ subsets. The naive, central memory and Treg TCRB repertoires of patients appeared to be more similar to one another than those of healthy donors.

Germline assignment: CDR1 MDHEN and CDR2 SYDVKM. CDR3 size: 14 residues. Trimming took 4 bases from V and 4 from J; bases not matched to a gene: 5. The sequenced sample was central memory CD4+ T cells from blood. This clonotype was sampled from a woman in her late teens or twenties in good health. V gene TRBV28 combines with J gene TRBJ2-3; 7 bases map to TRBD1. CDR3 in amino acids: CASSYRGGADTQYF. In DNA form, the CDR3 reads TGTGCCAGCAGTTACAGGGGTGGTGCAGATACGCAGTATTTT.